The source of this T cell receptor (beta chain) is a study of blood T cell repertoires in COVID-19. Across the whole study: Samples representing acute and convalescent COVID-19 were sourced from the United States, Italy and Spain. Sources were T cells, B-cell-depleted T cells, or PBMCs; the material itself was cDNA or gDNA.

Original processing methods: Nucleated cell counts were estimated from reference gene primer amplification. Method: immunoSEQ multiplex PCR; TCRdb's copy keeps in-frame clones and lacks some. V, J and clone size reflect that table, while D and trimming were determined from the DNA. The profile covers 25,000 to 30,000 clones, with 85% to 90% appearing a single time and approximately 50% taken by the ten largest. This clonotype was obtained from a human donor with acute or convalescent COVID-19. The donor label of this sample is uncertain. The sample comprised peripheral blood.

In nucleotides, the CDR3 is TGTGCCAGCAGGGCGGAGGACAGTGATAATTCACCCCTCCACTTT. Translation gives CASRAEDSDNSPLHF. The rearrangement joins TRBV2 to TRBJ1-6; D is perhaps TRBD1 (6 bases). Germline V gene data show CDR1 as SNHLY and CDR2 as FYNNEI. CDR3 length equals 15 residues. The V end lost 6 bases, the J end lost 5 bases, and 14 bases lay between the germline ends.